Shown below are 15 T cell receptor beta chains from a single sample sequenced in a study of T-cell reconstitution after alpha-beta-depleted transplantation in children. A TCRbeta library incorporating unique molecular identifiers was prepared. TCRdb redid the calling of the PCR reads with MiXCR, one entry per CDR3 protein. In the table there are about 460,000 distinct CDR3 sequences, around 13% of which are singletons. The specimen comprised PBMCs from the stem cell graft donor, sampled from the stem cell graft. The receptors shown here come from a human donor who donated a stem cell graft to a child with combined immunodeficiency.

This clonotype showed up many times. The CDR3 region has the DNA TGTGCCAGCAGTTACGTGGGACAGGTTAATGAAAAACTGTTTTTT. Translated, it gives CASSYVGQVNEKLFF. The V gene is TRBV6-5, the J gene TRBJ1-4; TRBD1 aligns across 8 bases. This CDR3 is built from 15 residues. Germline values: CDR1 MNHEY, CDR2 SVGAGI. J lost 4 bases, V lost 2 bases, and 3 bases had no gene match.

The CDR3 protein is CASSQEWLAGGEQFF. In nucleotides, the CDR3 is TGCGCCAGCAGCCAAGAATGGCTAGCGGGGGGTGAGCAGTTCTTC. V is TRBV4-1 and J is TRBJ2-1, with TRBD2 matching over 11 bases. The CDR3 is 15 residues long. J lost 9 bases, V lost 0 bases, and 4 bases had no gene match. CDR1 and CDR2 (germline): MGHRA, YSYEKL.

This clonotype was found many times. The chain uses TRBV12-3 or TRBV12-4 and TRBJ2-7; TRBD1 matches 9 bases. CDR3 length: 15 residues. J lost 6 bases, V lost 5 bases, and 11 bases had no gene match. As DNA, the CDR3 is TGTGCCAGCAGTCCCAGGGTGGGACAGGGTGGCGAGCAGTACTTC. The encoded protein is CASSPRVGQGGEQYF.

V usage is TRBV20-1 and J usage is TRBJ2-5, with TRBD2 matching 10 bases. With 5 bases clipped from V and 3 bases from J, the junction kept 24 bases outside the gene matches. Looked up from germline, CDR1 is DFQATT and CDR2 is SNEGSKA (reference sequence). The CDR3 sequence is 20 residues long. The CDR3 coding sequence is TGCAGTGCTTCAACGCCCCTTATCCCGGGACTAGCGCACCCAGAAGAGACCCAGTACTTC. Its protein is CSASTPLIPGLAHPEETQYF.

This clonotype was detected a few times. The CDR3 here is CASSSPWRGGELLVGNEQFF. The CDR3 nucleotides read TGTGCCAGCAGCTCCCCTTGGAGGGGTGGGGAATTGCTTGTGGGCAATGAGCAGTTCTTC. The rearrangement uses TRBV11-2 and TRBJ2-1; D may be TRBD2 (6 bases). The germline V and J ends were trimmed by 4 bases and 6 bases, with 31 bases remaining between them. CDR3 length: 20 residues. Germline CDR1 and CDR2: SGHAT and FQNNGV.

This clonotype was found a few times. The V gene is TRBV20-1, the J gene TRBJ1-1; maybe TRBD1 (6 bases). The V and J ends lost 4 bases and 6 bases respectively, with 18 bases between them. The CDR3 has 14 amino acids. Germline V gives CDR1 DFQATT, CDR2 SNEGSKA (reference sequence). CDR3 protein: CSAKLWGAQAEAFF. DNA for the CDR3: TGCAGTGCTAAATTGTGGGGGGCGCAGGCTGAAGCTTTCTTT.

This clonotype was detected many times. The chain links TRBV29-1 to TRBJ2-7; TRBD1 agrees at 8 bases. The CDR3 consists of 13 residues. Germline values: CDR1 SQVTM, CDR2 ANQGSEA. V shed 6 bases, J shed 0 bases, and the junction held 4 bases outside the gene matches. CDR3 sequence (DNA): TGCAGCGTCCGGACAGGGAGCTCCTACGAGCAGTACTTC. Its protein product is CSVRTGSSYEQYF.

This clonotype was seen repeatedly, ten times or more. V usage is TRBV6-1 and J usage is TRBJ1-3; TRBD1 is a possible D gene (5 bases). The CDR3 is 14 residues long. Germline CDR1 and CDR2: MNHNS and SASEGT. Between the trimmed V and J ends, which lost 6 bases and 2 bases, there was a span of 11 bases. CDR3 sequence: CASSTGRAGNTIYF. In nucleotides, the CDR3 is TGTGCCAGCAGCACAGGCAGGGCTGGAAACACCATATATTTT.

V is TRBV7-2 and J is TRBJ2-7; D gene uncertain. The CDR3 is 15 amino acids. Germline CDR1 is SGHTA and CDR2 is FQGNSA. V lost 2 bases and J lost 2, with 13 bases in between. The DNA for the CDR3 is TGTGCCAGCAGCTTAAACCCGGACGGAACCTACGAGCAGTACTTC. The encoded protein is CASSLNPDGTYEQYF.

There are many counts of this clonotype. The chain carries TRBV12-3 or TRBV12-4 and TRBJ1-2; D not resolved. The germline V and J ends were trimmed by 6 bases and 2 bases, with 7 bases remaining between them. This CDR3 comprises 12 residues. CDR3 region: CASSPDNYGYTF. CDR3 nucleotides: TGTGCCAGCAGCCCCGACAACTATGGCTACACCTTC.

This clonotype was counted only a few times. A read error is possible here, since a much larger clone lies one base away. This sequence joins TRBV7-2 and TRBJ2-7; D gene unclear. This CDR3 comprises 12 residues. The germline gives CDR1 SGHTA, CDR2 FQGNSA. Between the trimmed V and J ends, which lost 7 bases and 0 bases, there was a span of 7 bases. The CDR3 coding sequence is TGTGCCAGCATCTCTAGCTCCTACGAGCAGTACTTC. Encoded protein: CASISSSYEQYF.

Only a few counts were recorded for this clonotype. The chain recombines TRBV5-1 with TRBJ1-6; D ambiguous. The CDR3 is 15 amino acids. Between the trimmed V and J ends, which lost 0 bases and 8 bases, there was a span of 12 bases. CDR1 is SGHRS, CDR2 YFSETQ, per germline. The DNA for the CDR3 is TGCGCCAGCAGCTTGGCTCCGGCCCGACATTCACCCCTCCACTTT. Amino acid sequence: CASSLAPARHSPLHF.

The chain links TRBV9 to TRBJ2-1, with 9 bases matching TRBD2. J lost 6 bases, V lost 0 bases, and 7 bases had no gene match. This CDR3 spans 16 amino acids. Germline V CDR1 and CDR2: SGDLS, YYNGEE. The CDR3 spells CASSVVSGGPPNEQFF. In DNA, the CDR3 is TGTGCCAGCAGCGTAGTTAGCGGGGGACCCCCCAATGAGCAGTTCTTC.

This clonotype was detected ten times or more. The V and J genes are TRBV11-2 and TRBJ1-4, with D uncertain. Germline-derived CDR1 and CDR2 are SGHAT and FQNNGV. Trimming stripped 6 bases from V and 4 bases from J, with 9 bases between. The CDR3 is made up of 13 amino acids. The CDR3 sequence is CASREDGNEKLFF. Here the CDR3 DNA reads TGTGCCAGCAGGGAGGACGGTAATGAAAAACTGTTTTTT.

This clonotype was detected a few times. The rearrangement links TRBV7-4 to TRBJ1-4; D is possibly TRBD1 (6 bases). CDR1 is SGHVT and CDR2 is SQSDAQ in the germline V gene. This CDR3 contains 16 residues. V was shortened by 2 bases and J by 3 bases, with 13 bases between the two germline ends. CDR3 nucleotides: TGTGCCAGCAGCTTATGCAGGGGTTCGTCTAATGAAAAACTGTTTTTT. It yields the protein CASSLCRGSSNEKLFF.